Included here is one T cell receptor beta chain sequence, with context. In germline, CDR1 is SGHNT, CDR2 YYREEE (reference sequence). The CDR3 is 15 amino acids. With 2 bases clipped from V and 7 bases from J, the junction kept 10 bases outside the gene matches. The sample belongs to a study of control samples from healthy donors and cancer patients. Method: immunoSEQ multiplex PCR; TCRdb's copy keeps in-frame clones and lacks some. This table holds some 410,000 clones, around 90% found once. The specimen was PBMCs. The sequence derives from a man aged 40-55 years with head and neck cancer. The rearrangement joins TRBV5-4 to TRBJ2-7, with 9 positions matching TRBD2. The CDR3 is CASSLWTSESEEQYF. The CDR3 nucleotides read TGTGCCAGCAGCTTATGGACTAGCGAGTCGGAGGAGCAGTACTTC.